This T cell receptor beta chain derives from a study of post-analysis software for immune sequencing data (dated by TCRdb to the mid-2010s). About the study as a whole: The recorded disease courses included relapsing-remitting, secondary progressive and progressive-relapsing multiple sclerosis, and some patients had no subtype annotation. The multiple sclerosis patient repertoires were compared with 11 previously published healthy control repertoires from donors aged 6 to 25 years. A subset of samples was prepared in parallel using single-end sample barcoding, then pooled and co-amplified after Illumina adapter ligation. Results the study describes overall, beyond this receptor: The control group was slightly older than the multiple sclerosis patient group. Patients showed significantly higher frequencies than controls for about 5 TRBV segments, among them TRBV5-6, TRBV5-1 and TRBV20-1. Direct clustering with F measure showed strong co-clustering of samples prepared in the same batch, prompting a batch-effect correction. Compared with controls, multiple sclerosis patients had significantly lower normalized Chao1 diversity, a finding suggesting substantial peripheral T-cell clonal expansion.

To demonstrate the VDJtools post-analysis software, the study profiled TCR beta repertoires from the peripheral blood of about 13 young patients with multiple sclerosis. The multiple sclerosis patients were children and adolescents between about 6 and 16 years of age. The germline V gene sets CDR1 to KGHSH and CDR2 to LQKENI. The cysteine opens and the phenylalanine closes a CDR3 of 17 amino acids. Kept here is only the CDR3 DNA, which spans 51 bases and is read in frame from base 1. With regard to this clonotype: This clone's antigen is unknown. The junction does not match germline at one end; this may be a read error.

The method behind the library was PCR. Sequenced on an Illumina HiSeq 2500. Unique molecular identifiers were incorporated into TCR beta cDNA libraries to reduce PCR and sequencing biases. Approximately 500,000 cDNA molecules were obtained for every 1 to 10 million input T cells, so each molecule roughly corresponded to one T cell. The patient libraries were prepared and sequenced using the same protocol as the earlier healthy control dataset. Within a given batch, samples were prepared together, multiplexed and sequenced on the same HiSeq lane. Per the authors' processing: MIGEC handled the raw barcoded reads, throwing out single-read molecular identifier groups before consensus assembly and CDR3 extraction. Clonotype tables were post-analysed with VDJtools, normalizing diversity by down-sampling all datasets to the smallest sample size. To correct batch-related cross-sample contamination, repertoire overlap clustering matched CDR3 amino acid sequences but not nucleotide sequences. The public sequencing data were trimmed at Q25 with fastp and processed into clonotypes with MiXCR by TCRdb, which kept only in-frame beta chains. One record per CDR3 amino acid sequence lists the most common genes and DNA. The V and J calls and clone size are TCRdb's, not the authors'. For this sample the table gives roughly 800,000 distinct CDR3 sequences, of which 46% were detected only once. The ten largest account for 4.9% of the sample.

This clonotype was obtained from a girl aged 5 to 17 with multiple sclerosis. The chain joins TRBV18 to TRBJ2-1, and 8 junctional nucleotides match TRBD2. Sequenced sample: blood. The nucleotides read TGTGCCAGCTCACAGAGCGGGAGTGGGGTCCCTTACAATGAACAGTTCTTC. This sequence encodes CASSQSGSGVPYNEQFF.